These 15 T cell receptor beta chains share one sample of origin, sequenced in a study of blood T cell repertoires in COVID-19. Only in-frame clones appear in the TCRdb table, and some are missing; sequencing was by immunoSEQ multiplex PCR. The sample consists of some 170,000 clones, 82% of them appearing once. Source material: peripheral blood. All receptors derive from a woman in her 70s with acute or convalescent COVID-19.

This clone has just a few counts. This chain connects TRBV11-3 to TRBJ1-6, with D hard to call. This CDR3 has 13 residues. V lost 1 base and J 8 bases, leaving 6 bases between the germline ends. Germline CDR1 reads SGHNT; CDR2 reads YENEEA. For the CDR3, the DNA is TGTGCCAGCAGCTTAGCTCCGGATTCACCCCTCCACTTT. It is translated as CASSLAPDSPLHF.

The chain recombines TRBV5-1 with TRBJ2-3, with 10 bases lining up with TRBD2. The V gene's germline CDR1 is SGHRS and CDR2 YFSETQ. This CDR3 comprises 17 residues. Trimming took 4 bases from V and 1 from J; bases not matched to a gene: 9. CDR3 sequence: CASSPLPGTSGTDTQYF. The CDR3 DNA follows: TGCGCCAGCAGCCCCCTCCCTGGGACTAGCGGCACAGATACGCAGTATTTT.

This chain joins TRBV12-3 or TRBV12-4 and TRBJ2-5; 10 positions match TRBD1. This CDR3 has 13 amino acids. Unmatched junction bases numbered 4, after V lost 3 bases and J lost 9 bases. CDR3 sequence: CASSFGTGEAQYF. The DNA of the CDR3 is TGTGCCAGCAGTTTTGGGACAGGGGAGGCCCAGTACTTC.

The J gene is TRBJ2-7, the V gene TRBV7-2; the D gene is possibly TRBD1 (5 bases). The ends were cut back, 2 bases at V and 4 bases at J, with 24 bases in the middle. This CDR3 is 18 amino acids long. Germline CDR1 and CDR2: SGHTA and FQGNSA. CDR3 region: CASSLPIYRREGVYEQYF. The CDR3 DNA reads as TGTGCCAGCAGCTTACCTATCTATCGCAGGGAAGGAGTTTACGAGCAGTACTTC.

The V and J genes are TRBV6-6 and TRBJ2-7, with 7 bases identical to TRBD1. The CDR3 consists of 16 residues. The germline V gene encodes CDR1 MNHNY and CDR2 SVGAGI (reference sequence). With V trimmed by 6 bases and J by 6 bases, 17 bases remained unmatched. The CDR3 loop is CASSPPGQVPPGEQYF. The CDR3 DNA is TGTGCCAGCAGCCCCCCAGGACAGGTTCCGCCGGGCGAGCAGTACTTC.

This chain uses TRBV3-1 (or the pseudogene TRBV3-2) with TRBJ1-2; 7 bases align to TRBD1. V shed 1 base and J 4 bases; nucleotides not matched to a gene: 6. This CDR3 is 15 amino acids long. Per germline, CDR1 LGHDT and CDR2 YNNKEL (reference sequence). As DNA, the CDR3 is TGTGCCAGCAGCCAAGCCGGCAGGGGGTTCTATGGCTACACCTTC. Its protein product is CASSQAGRGFYGYTF.

The V and J genes are TRBV3-1 (or the pseudogene TRBV3-2) and TRBJ2-1; D possibly corresponds to TRBD1 (5 bases). V lost 11 bases, J lost 2 bases, and 13 bases lay in between. The CDR3 totals 13 residues. The germline V gene has CDR1 LGHDT and CDR2 YNNKEL (reference sequence). CDR3 bases: TGTGCCTCCAGGGCGGTTACCTACAATGAGCAGTTCTTC. It translates to CASRAVTYNEQFF.

The chain joins TRBV16 to TRBJ1-3; D unclear. Trimming took off 4 bases at V and 4 bases at J, with 14 bases between the two ends. CDR3 length: 15 residues. CDR1 is KGHSY, CDR2 FQNENV, per germline. CDR3 coding DNA: TGTGCCAGCAGCCCCGGGGAAGGAGCGGGAAACACCATATATTTT. Translating gives CASSPGEGAGNTIYF.

The chain employs TRBV10-3 and TRBJ1-3; D remains unclear. This CDR3 is built from 16 residues. The V end lost 6 bases, the J end lost 0 bases, and 15 bases lay between the germline ends. From germline, CDR1 is ENHRY and CDR2 SYGVKD. The CDR3 DNA is TGTGCCATCAGGGAGGTGGGCCAGAGCTCTGGAAACACCATATATTTT. Protein sequence: CAIREVGQSSGNTIYF.

For the CDR3, the DNA is TGTGCCAGCAGTTTCCGAGTCCCCCACACAGATACGCAGTATTTT. Translation: CASSFRVPHTDTQYF. The chain uses TRBV27 and TRBJ2-3; D gene unclear. V gave up 3 bases and J gave up 2 bases, with 12 bases separating them. The germline CDR1 and CDR2 sequences are MNHEY and SMNVEV (reference sequence). The length of the CDR3 is 15 residues.

V gene TRBV4-3 combines with J gene TRBJ2-1; 9 bases fit TRBD2. The CDR3 sequence is 18 residues long. Trimming took 0 bases from V and 3 from J; bases not matched to a gene: 9. Germline V gene lookup returns CDR1 LGHNA and CDR2 YSLEER. The CDR3 coding sequence is TGCGCCAGCAGCCAAGATCCGGTGGGAGCGGGAGGCTACAATGAGCAGTTCTTC. Residues: CASSQDPVGAGGYNEQFF.

The V and J genes are TRBV6-5 and TRBJ1-1, with D unresolved. Trimming pared 4 bases from V and 1 base from J, leaving 7 bases between. This CDR3 region has 13 residues. CDR1 MNHEY and CDR2 SVGAGI come from the germline V gene. DNA for the CDR3: TGTGCCAGCAGTTTTCAACAGAACACTGAAGCTTTCTTT. Protein sequence: CASSFQQNTEAFF.

The J gene is TRBJ1-5, the V gene TRBV5-6; possibly TRBD1 for D (6 bases). The germline V gene encodes CDR1 SGHDT and CDR2 YYEEEE. Trimming shortened V by 2 bases and J by 3 bases, and 15 bases separated the two germline ends. This CDR3 has 16 amino acids. The CDR3 DNA follows: TGTGCCAGCAGCTTTACCGGGACACCTTCCAATCAGCCCCAGCATTTT. Its translation is CASSFTGTPSNQPQHF. Together with reference TRBV5-6 and TRBJ1-5, the CDR3 gives the full variable domain: DAGVTQSPTHLIKTRGQQVTLRCSPKSGHDTVSWYQQALGQGPQFIFQYYEEEERQRGNFPDRFSGHQFPNYSSELNVNALLLGDSALYLCASSFTGTPSNQPQHFGDGTRLSIL.

This clone was found once. The chain has TRBV4-3 and TRBJ1-3; D is ambiguous. The germline V gene encodes CDR1 LGHNA and CDR2 YSLEER. V lost 6 bases, J lost 2 bases, and 14 bases lay in between. The CDR3 has 15 residues. For the CDR3, the DNA is TGCGCCAGCAGGGAGTCTCCGGGAACTGGAAACACCATATATTTT. Translation gives CASRESPGTGNTIYF.

The CDR3 nucleotides read TGTGCCAGCAGCTTAGGGACTAGCGGTTACAATGAGCAGTTCTTC. Protein sequence: CASSLGTSGYNEQFF. The rearrangement uses TRBV11-3 and TRBJ2-1; 10 nucleotides agree with TRBD2. The trim removed 1 base at V and 4 bases at J, leaving 1 base unmatched. This CDR3 is built from 15 residues. Germline-derived CDR1 and CDR2 are SGHNT and YENEEA.